Listed below are T cell receptor beta chains from one sample, sequenced in a study of human T cells and chemical hapten exposure. From the RACE reads, TCRdb called clonotypes with MiXCR, one entry per CDR3 protein. The sample consists of approximately 400,000 distinct CDR3 sequences, about 4.4% of them appearing once. Sequencing used whole blood, obtained in connection with sensitization to the hapten diphenylcyclopropenone (DPC). The receptors shown here come from a woman aged 50 to 65 with alopecia areata. Some clones in this sample may be carry-over from other donors' samples. The CDR3 runs from the conserved cysteine through the conserved F or W. The D gene is left open where the match is weak. Some rows have no size entry. The others give once, few or many, or a class for an expanded clone.

j_call d_call clone_size v_call cdr3_nt cdr3_aa
TRBJ2-4 NA few TRBV3-1 TGTGCCAGCAGCCAGACAGAAAACATTCAGTACTTC CASSQTENIQYF
TRBJ1-1 TRBD1 many TRBV7-2 TGTGCCAGCAGCGAAGCAGGGGGCGGCACTGAAGCTTTCTTT CASSEAGGGTEAFF
TRBJ2-7 TRBD2 many TRBV29-1 TGCAGCGTTGAAGGGAGGGGGAGGACTAGCGGGAGCTACGAGCAGTACTTC CSVEGRGRTSGSYEQYF
TRBJ2-1 TRBD2 many TRBV28 TGTGCCAGCAGTCTCGGAACTAGCGTGAGTGAGCAGTTCTTC CASSLGTSVSEQFF
TRBJ1-5 NA few TRBV6-5 TGTGCCAGCAGTTACGGCCCCCGACAGCCCCAGCATTTT CASSYGPRQPQHF
TRBJ2-5 TRBD1 many TRBV24-1 TGTGCCACCAGTGATGGGGACAGGTACCCAGAGACCCAGTACTTC CATSDGDRYPETQYF
TRBJ2-7 TRBD2 few TRBV7-9 TGTGCCAGCAGCCTCAGTGCGGGAGGAGCTACGAGTCAGTACTTC CASSLSAGGATSQYF
TRBJ2-6 NA many TRBV28 TGTGCCAGCGGCCTTTCTGGGGCCAACGTCCTGACTTTC CASGLSGANVLTF
TRBJ1-1 TRBD1 few TRBV5-4 TGTGCCAGCAGCCGACAGGGGTCGGCTGAAGCTTTCTTT CASSRQGSAEAFF
TRBJ1-3 TRBD1 NA TRBV28 TGTGCCAGCAAGGGACAGGGAAGGAACACCATATATTTT CASKGQGRNTIYF
TRBJ1-2 TRBD1 NA TRBV5-8 TGTGCCAGCAGCTTGGAACCGGGACAGCCTTTCTATGGCTACACCTTC CASSLEPGQPFYGYTF